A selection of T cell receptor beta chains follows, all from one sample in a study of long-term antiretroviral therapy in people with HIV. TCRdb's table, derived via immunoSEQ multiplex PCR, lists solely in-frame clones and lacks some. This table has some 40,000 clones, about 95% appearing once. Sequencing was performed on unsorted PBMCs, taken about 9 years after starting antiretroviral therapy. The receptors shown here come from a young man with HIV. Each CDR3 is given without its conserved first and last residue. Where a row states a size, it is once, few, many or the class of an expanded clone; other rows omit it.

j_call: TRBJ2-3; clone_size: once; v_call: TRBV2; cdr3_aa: ASSDEGTSTDTQY
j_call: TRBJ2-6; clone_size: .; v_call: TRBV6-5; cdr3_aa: ASSRGVSGANVLT
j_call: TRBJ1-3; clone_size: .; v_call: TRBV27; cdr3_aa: ASSLAGTIY
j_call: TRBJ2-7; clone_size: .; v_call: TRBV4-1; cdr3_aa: ASSQDLGQGVYEQY
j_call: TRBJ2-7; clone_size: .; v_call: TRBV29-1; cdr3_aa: SVELPGSSYEQY
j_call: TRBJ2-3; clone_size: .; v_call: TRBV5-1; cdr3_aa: ASSPGTGRRADTQY
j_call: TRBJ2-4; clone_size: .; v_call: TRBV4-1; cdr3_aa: ASSQGEGTELNIQY
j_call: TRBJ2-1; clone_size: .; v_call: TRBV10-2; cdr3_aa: ASSEAGISYNEQF
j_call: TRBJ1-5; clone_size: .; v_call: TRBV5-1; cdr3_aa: ASSFGWPNQPQH
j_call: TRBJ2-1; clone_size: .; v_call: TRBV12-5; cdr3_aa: ASGPRTGANYNEQF
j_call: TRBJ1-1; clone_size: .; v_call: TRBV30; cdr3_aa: AWAPQGVEAF
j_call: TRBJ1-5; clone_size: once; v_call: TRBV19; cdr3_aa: ASSIDSQAGQPQH
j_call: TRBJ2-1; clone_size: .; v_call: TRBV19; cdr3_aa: ASSLGGLGTGNNEQF
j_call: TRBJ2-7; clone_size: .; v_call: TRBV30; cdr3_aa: AWSGLYEQY
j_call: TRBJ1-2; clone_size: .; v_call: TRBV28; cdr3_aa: ASSLWPTDYGYT
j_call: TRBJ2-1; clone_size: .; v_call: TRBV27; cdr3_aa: ASSSAGGPYNEQF
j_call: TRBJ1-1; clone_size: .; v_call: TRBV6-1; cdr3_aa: ASSLDLDTEAF
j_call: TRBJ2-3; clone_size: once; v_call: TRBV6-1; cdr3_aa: ASSETSGGATDTQY
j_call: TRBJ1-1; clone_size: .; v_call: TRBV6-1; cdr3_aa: ASSENSWPKAF
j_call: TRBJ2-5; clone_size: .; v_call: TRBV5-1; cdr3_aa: ASSWTGGGETQY
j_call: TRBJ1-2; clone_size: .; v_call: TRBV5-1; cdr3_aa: ASSPDTANYGYT
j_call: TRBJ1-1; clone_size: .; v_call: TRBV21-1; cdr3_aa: ASSKQANTEAF
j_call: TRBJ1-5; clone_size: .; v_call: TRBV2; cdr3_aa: ASSSYPGPQGEQPQH
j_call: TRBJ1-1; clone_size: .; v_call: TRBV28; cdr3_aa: ASSLGGWDREGTEAF
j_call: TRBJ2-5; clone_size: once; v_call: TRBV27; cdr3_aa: ASSSAGPGTQY
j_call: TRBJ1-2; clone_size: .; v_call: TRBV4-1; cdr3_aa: ASSQATASYGYT
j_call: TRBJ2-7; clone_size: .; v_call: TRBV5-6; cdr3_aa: ASSPKFIYEQY
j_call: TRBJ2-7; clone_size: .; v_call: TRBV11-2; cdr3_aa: ASRPLAGAYEQY
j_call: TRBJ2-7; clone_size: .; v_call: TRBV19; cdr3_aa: ASSIEGQGYYEQY
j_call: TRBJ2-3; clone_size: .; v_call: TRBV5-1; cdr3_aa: ASSLAGATGGDTDTQY
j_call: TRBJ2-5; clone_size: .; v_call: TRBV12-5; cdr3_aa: ASGRGIDETQY
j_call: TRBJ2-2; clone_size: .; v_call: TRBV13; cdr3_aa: ASSLDRGRGELF
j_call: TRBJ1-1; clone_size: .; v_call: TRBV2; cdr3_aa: ATYRDRGLEAF
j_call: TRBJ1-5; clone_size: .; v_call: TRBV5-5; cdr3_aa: ASSPAGTGGVSNQPQH
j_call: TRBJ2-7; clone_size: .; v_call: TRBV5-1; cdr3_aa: ASSLTETYEQY
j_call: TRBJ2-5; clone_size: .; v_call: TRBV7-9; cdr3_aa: ASSLTDQETQY
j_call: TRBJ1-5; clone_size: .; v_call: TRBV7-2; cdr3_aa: ASSSLTGQGQPQH
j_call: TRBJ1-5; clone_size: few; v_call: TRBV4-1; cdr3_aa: ASSQGMGSNQPQH
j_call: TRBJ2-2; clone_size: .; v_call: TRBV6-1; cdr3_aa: ASSDQLVSTGELF
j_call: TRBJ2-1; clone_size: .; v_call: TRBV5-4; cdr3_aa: ASSPRQGSVTYNEQF
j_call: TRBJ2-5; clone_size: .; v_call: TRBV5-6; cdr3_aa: ASGDRVVETQY
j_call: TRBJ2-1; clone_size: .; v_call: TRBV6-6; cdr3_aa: ASRTSGQSPSNEQF
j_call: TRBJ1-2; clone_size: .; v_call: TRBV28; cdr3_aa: ASTYRGNYGYT
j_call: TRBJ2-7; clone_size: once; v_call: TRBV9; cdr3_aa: ASSVDGRGSYEQY
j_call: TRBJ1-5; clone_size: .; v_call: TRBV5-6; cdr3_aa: ASSFGPMANQPQH
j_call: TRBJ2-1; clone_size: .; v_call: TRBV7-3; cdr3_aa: ASSLEDIPYNEQF
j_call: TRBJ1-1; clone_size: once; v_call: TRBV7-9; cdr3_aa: ASSLDGLVTEAF
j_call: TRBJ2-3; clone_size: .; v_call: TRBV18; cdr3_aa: ASSPGSDTQY
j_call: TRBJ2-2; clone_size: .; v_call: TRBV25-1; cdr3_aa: ASSDGQDTGELF
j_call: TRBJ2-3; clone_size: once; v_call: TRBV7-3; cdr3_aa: ASSPSGDTDTQY
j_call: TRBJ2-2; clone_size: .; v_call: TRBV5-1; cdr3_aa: ASSSAGGTNTGELF